This TCR beta chain was recovered during a study of T cells in Graves' hyperthyroidism and ophthalmopathy. Findings and caveats of the study: Separation of ophthalmopathy from stable hyperthyroidism was achieved by a 13 V-J model.

Authors of the study amplified TCR beta CDR3 regions from RNA transcripts. An initial round of RT-PCR targeting the TCR CDR3 relied on the HTBI primer set. MiXCR was run by TCRdb on the multiplex PCR reads, yielding one entry per CDR3 protein. The table has approximately 430,000 distinct CDR3 sequences, roughly 14% seen once; the top ten hold roughly 13%. This clonotype was seen once. What it recognizes is unknown. Germline loops: CDR1 DFQATT, CDR2 SNEGSKA (reference sequence). This CDR3 is built from 15 residues. Trimming removed 0 bases at V and 7 bases at J, with 19 bases between. This sequence originates from a man younger than 35 with Graves' ophthalmopathy. The genes are TRBV20-1 and TRBJ2-7; D is possibly TRBD2 (6 bases). Sequenced sample: blood. CDR3 protein: CSARDPWGEAGEQYF. In DNA form, the CDR3 reads TGCAGTGCTAGAGATCCTTGGGGGGAGGCTGGGGAGCAGTACTTC.